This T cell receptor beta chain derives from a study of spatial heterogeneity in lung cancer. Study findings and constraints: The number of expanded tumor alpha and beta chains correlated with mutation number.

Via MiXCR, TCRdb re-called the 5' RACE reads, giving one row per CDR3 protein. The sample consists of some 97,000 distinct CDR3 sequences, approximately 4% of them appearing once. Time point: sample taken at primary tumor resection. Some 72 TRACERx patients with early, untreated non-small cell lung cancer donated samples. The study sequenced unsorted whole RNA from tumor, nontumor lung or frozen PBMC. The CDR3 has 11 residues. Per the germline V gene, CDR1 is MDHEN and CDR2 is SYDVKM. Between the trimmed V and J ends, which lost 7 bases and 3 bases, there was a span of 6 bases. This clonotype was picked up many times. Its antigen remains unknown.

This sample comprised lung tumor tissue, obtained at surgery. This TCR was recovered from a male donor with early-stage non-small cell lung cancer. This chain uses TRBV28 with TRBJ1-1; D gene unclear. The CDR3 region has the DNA TGTGCCAGCACCATCTACACTGAAGCTTTCTTT. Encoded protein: CASTIYTEAFF.